This record concerns one T cell receptor (beta chain) sequence. Its specific antigen is unknown. Base qualities are missing; no much larger clone stands one base away. Collection of tumor samples took place before definitive surgery or chemotherapy. Genomic DNA was extracted by the MD Anderson Biospecimen Extraction Resource, and TCR sequencing was done by the MD Anderson Cancer Genomics Laboratory. These data come from a study of high-grade serous ovarian cancer treatment subgroups (dated by TCRdb to the early 2020s). At the level of the whole study: Sequencing yielded a mean of about 14,000 reads and 7,000 to 9,000 unique TCR beta rearrangements per sample. Of the 30 or so patients in the cohort, some ten had no residual disease after primary surgery (R0), some ten were excellent NACT responders, and some ten were poor NACT responders. The study examined TCR beta repertoires in high-grade serous ovarian cancer patients who were grouped under a laparoscopic triage algorithm by complete gross resection or by neoadjuvant chemotherapy response. One primary tumor sample and two metastatic tumor samples were collected from each patient, for a total of some 88 samples. What the work shows at the level of the full study, not this receptor alone: Repertoire similarity between tumors of the same patient ranged about 0.11 to 0.8, whereas almost no similarity was seen between different patients. TCR clonal relatedness correlated positively with neoantigen level and, by trend, with copy number variation and mutation load from whole-genome sequencing. Bulk tumor TCR sequencing lacked spatial information, limiting insight into HGSC tumor complexity and diversity. The TCR repertoire analyses centered on CDR3, leaving CDR1 and CDR2 unanalyzed.

For this chain, trimming is 7 bases at the V end and 4 bases at the J end, and the number of junction bases without a gene match is 9. In the germline V gene (reference sequence), CDR1 corresponds to LNHDA and CDR2 to SQIVND. Taken from cysteine to phenylalanine, the CDR3 has 14 residues. The retained sequence is limited to the CDR3, 42 bases, with the frame set at the first base. The 90 to 95 tumor samples underwent high-throughput TCR profiling using ImmunoSEQ. Per the source publication's procedure: The repertoire diversity metrics included richness (unique productive sequences), clonality, evenness and relatedness, and the Bhattacharyya coefficient was used to measure similarity between samples. In a sensitivity analysis, TCRs with fewer than two reads were excluded, and consistent conclusions were obtained. The table was pulled from immuneACCESS by TCRdb, which kept in-frame rearrangements only. Such tables lose some clones; where checked, under half of the loss comes from unresolved V genes, and the rest has no known cause. V and J calls and clone size are given by that table; D and trimming were obtained from the DNA. The sample table records thousands of clones; around 68% of these occur just once. Clones ranked in the top ten supply approximately 14% of the sample.

The chain is assembled from TRBV19 and TRBJ1-1; 7 bases in the middle match TRBD1. This receptor was taken from a human donor with high-grade serous ovarian cancer. The sample taken for sequencing was tumor tissue. The nucleotide sequence is TGTGCCAGTAATCCACCTCAGGGGGTCACTGAAGCTTTCTTT. This encodes CASNPPQGVTEAFF.